The source of this TCR beta chain is a study of lymphopenia after photon versus proton radiotherapy. Study findings and constraints: Post-nadir diversity loss with photons came from oligoclonal expansion, particularly CD8+ Temra cells. Larger post-nadir TCR diversity loss correlated inversely with survival in deceased patients. Survival link was tested only in deceased patients; proton benefit remains a possibility. Proton therapy kept repertoires fairly stable, unlike photons, which gained effector/memory cells.

The table came from immunoSEQ multiplex PCR; TCRdb's copy has only in-frame clones and leaves some out. Of around 63,000 clones in the sample, 87% were seen once. By proportion, this clone is medium-sized. Antigen unknown. Germline loops: CDR1 MNHNS, CDR2 SASEGT. This CDR3 is built from 13 residues. V dropped 4 bases and J dropped 8 bases, with 14 bases sitting between them. Sequences were derived from peripheral blood, sampled from a patient treated with proton-based radiotherapy. V usage is TRBV6-1 and J usage is TRBJ1-2; perhaps TRBD1 as D (6 bases). This clonotype was sampled from a man older than 75 with esophageal cancer. DNA of the CDR3: TGTGCCAGCAGTGCAGGGGCAGGGACCGGCTACACCTTC. It translates to CASSAGAGTGYTF.